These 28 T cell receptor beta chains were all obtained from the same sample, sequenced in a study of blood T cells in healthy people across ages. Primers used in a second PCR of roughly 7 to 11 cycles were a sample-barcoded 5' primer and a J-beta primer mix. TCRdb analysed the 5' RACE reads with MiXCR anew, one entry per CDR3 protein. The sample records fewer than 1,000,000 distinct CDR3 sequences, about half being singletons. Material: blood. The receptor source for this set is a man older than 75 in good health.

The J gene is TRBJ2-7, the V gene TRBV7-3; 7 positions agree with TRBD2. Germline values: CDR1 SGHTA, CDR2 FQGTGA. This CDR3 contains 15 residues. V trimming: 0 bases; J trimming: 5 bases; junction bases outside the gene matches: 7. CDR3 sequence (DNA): TGTGCCAGCAGCTTAACGGGGAGGGTGGGGGACGAGCAGTACTTC. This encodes CASSLTGRVGDEQYF.

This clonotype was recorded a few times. CDR3 amino acids: CASSPPRGTQYF. The CDR3 nucleotides are TGTGCCAGCAGCCCCCCGCGAGGGACCCAGTACTTC. V is TRBV11-3 and J is TRBJ2-5; D not certain. In germline, CDR1 is SGHNT, CDR2 YENEEA. The V end lost 5 bases, the J end lost 7 bases, and 11 bases lay between the germline ends. There are 12 residues in the CDR3.

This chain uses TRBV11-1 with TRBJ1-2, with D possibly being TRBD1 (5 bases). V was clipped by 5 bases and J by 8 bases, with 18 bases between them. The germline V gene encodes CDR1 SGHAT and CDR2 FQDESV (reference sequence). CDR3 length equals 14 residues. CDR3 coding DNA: TGTGCCAGCAGCCCCTCCGGGACGTCTAGGGGCTACACCTTC. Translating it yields CASSPSGTSRGYTF.

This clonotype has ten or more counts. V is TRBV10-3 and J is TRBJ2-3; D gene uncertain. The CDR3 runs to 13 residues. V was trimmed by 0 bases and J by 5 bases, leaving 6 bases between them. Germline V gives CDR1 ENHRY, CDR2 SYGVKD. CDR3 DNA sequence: TGTGCCATCAGTGAGTCGTTTCAAGATACGCAGTATTTT. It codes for CAISESFQDTQYF.

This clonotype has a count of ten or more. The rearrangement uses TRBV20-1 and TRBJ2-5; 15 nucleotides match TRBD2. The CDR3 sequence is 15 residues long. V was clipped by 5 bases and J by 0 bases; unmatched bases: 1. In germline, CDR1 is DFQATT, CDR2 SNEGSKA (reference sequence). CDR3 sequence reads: CSAGTSGRHQETQYF. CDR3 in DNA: TGCAGTGCTGGGACTAGCGGGAGGCACCAAGAGACCCAGTACTTC.

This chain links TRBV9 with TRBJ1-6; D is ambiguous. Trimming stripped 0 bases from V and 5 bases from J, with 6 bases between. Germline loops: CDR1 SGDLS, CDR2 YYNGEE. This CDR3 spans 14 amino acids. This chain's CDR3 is CASSVAQNNSPLHF. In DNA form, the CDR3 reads TGTGCCAGCAGCGTAGCACAGAATAATTCACCCCTCCACTTT. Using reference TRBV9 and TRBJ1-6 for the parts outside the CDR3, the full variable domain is DSGVTQTPKHLITATGQRVTLRCSPRSGDLSVYWYQQSLDQGLQFLIQYYNGEERAKGNILERFSAQQFPDLHSELNLSSLELGDSALYFCASSVAQNNSPLHFGNGTRLTVT.

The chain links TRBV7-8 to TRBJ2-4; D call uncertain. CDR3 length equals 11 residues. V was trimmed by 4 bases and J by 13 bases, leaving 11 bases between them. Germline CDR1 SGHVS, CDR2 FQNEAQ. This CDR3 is CASSSTSEQYF. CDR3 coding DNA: TGTGCCAGCAGCTCCACAAGTGAGCAGTACTTC.

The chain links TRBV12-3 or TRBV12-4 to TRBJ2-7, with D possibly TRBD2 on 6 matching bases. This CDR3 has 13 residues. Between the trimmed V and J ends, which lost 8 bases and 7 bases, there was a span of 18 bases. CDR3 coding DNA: TGTGCCAGCCTTAGGCGGGAAGGCAATGAGCAGTACTTC. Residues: CASLRREGNEQYF.

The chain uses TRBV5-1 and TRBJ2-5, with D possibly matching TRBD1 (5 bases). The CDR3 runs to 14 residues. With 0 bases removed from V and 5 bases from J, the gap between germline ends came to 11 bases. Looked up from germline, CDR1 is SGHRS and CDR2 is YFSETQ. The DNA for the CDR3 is TGCGCCAGCAGCTTGGAGGGGCGCGGTGAGACCCAGTACTTC. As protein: CASSLEGRGETQYF.

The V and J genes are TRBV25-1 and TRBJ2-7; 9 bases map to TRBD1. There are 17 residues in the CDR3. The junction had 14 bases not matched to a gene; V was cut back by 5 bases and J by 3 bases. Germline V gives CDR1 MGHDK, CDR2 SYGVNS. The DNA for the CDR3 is TGTGCCAGCAGTCCATCCCAGACAGGGGGGCCCGACTACGAGCAGTACTTC. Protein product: CASSPSQTGGPDYEQYF.

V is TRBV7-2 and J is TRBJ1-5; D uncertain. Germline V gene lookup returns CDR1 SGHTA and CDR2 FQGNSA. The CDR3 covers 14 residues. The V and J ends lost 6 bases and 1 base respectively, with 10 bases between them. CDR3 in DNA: TGTGCCAGCAGGTCCTTGGGGAGCAATCAGCCCCAGCATTTT. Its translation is CASRSLGSNQPQHF.

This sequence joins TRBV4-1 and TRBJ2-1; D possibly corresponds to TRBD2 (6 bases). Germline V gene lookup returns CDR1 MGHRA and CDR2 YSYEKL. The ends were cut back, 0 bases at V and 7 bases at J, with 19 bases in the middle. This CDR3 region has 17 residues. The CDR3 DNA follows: TGCGCCAGCAGCCAAGATGCGGTCGGGAGAATAGGAAATGAGCAGTTCTTC. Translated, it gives CASSQDAVGRIGNEQFF.

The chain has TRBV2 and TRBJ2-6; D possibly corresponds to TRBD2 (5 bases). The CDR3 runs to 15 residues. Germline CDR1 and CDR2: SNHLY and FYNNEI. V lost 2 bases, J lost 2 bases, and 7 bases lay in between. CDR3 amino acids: CASSEIGAGANVLTF. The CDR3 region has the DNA TGTGCCAGCAGTGAAATCGGGGCTGGGGCCAACGTCCTGACTTTC.

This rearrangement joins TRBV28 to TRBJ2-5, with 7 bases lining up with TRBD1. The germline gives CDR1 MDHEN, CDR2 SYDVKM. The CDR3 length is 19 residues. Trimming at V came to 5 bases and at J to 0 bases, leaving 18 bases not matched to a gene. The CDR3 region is CASSGKHRGPTMYQETQYF. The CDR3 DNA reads TGTGCCAGCAGTGGGAAGCACAGGGGCCCTACTATGTACCAAGAGACCCAGTACTTC. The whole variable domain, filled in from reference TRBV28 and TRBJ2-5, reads DVKVTQSSRYLVKRTGEKVFLECVQDMDHENMFWYRQDPGLGLRLIYFSYDVKMKEKGDIPEGYSVSREKKERFSLILESASTNQTSMYLCASSGKHRGPTMYQETQYFGPGTRLLVL.

The CDR3 bases are TGTGCCTGGAGTGTCGGTCTTAACACTGAAGCTTTCTTT. Translated: CAWSVGLNTEAFF. The chain is built from TRBV30 and TRBJ1-1; D remains ambiguous. The CDR3 runs 13 residues. The V gene's germline CDR1 is GTSNPN and CDR2 SVGIG (reference sequence). The V end was cut by 0 bases, the J end by 2 bases, with 7 bases between. Full variable domain (outside the CDR3, taken from reference TRBV30 and TRBJ1-1): SQTIHQWPATLVQPVGSPLSLECTVEGTSNPNLYWYRQAAGRGLQLLFYSVGIGQISSEVPQNLSASRPQDRQFILSSKKLLLSDSGFYLCAWSVGLNTEAFFGQGTRLTVV.

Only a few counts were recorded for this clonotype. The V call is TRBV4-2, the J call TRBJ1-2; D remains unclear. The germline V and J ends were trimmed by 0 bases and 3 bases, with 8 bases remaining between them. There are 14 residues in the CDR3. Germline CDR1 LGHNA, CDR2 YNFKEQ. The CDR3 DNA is TGTGCCAGCAGCCAAGAAGCAGGAGACTATGGCTACACCTTC. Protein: CASSQEAGDYGYTF.

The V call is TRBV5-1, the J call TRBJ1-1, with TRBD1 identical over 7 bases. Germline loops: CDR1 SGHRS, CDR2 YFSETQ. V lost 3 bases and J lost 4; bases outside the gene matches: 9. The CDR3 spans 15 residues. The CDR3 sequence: CASSSADRVATEAFF. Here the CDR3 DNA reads TGCGCCAGCAGCTCCGCCGACAGGGTGGCCACTGAAGCTTTCTTT.

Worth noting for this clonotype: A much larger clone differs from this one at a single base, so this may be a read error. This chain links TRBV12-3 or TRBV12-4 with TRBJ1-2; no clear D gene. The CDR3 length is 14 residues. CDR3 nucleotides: TGTGTCAGCACCTCAACGGCAGTCCTTGTTGGCTACACCTTC. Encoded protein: CVSTSTAVLVGYTF.

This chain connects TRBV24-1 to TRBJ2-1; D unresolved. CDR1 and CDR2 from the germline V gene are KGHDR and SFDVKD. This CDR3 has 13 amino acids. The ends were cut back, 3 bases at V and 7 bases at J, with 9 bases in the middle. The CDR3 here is CATSDHDPNEQFF. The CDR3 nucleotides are TGTGCCACCAGTGATCACGACCCTAATGAGCAGTTCTTC.

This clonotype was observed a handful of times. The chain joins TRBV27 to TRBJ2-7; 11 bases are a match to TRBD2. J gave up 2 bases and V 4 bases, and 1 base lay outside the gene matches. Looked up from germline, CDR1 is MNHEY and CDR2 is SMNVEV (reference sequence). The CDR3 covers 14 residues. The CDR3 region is CASSSSGRTYEQYF. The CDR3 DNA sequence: TGTGCCAGCAGTTCTAGCGGGAGGACCTACGAGCAGTACTTC.

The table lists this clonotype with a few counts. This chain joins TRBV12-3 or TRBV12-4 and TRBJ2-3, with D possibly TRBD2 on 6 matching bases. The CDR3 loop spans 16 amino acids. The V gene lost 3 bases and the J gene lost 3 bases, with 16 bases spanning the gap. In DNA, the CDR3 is TGTGCCAGCAGTTTGGGCGGCGGGGTGAGAACAGATACGCAGTATTTT. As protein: CASSLGGGVRTDTQYF.

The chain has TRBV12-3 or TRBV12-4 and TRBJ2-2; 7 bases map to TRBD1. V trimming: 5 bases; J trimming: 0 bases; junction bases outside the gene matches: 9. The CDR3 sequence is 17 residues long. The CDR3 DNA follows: TGTGCCAGCAGTGCCCCCCAGGGGGACGCGAACACCGGGGAGCTGTTTTTT. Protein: CASSAPQGDANTGELFF.

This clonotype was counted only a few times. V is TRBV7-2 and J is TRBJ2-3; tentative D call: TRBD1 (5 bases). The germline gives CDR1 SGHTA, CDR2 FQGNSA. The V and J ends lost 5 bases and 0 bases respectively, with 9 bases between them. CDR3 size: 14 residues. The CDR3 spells CASSRGYSTDTQYF. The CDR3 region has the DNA TGTGCCAGCAGCAGGGGTTATAGCACAGATACGCAGTATTTT.

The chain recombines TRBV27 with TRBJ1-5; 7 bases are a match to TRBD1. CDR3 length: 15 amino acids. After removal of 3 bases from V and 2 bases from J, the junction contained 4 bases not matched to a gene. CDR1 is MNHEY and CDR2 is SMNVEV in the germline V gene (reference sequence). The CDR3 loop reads CASSFSGQGNQPQHF. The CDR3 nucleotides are TGTGCCAGCAGTTTTAGCGGACAGGGCAATCAGCCCCAGCATTTT.

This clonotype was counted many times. The CDR3 DNA is TGTGCCAGCAGTGAAGACGGGTTCGGGTCCTACAATGAGCAGTTCTTC. Translation: CASSEDGFGSYNEQFF. The chain links TRBV2 to TRBJ2-1; D gene ambiguous. The CDR3 consists of 16 residues. Germline loops: CDR1 SNHLY, CDR2 FYNNEI. Trimming cost V 1 base and J 1 base, with 11 bases left between them.

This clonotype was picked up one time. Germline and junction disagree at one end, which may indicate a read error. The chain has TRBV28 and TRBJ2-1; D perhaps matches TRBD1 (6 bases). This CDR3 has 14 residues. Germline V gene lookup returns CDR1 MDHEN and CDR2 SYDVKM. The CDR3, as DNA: TGTGCCAGCAGTGGTTCAGGGGCCTACAATGGGCAGTTCTTC. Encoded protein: CASSGSGAYNGQFF.

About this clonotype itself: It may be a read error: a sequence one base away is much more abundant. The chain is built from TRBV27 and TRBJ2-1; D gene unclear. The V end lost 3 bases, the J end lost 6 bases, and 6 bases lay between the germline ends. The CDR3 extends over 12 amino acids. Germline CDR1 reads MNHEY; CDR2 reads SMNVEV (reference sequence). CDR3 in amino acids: CASSFWGNEQFF. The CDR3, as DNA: TGTGCCAGCAGTTTTTGGGGCAATGAGCAGTTCTTC.

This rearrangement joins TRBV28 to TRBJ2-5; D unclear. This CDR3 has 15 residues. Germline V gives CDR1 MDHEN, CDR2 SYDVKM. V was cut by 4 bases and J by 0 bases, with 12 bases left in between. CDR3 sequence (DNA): TGTGCCAGCAGTTCCACTCGAGATTACCAAGAGACCCAGTACTTC. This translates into CASSSTRDYQETQYF. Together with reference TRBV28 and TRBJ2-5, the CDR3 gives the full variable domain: DVKVTQSSRYLVKRTGEKVFLECVQDMDHENMFWYRQDPGLGLRLIYFSYDVKMKEKGDIPEGYSVSREKKERFSLILESASTNQTSMYLCASSSTRDYQETQYFGPGTRLLVL.